The 28 T cell receptor beta chains below were found in one sample sequenced in a study of T cells in Graves' hyperthyroidism and ophthalmopathy. RNA transcripts yielded amplified TCR beta CDR3 regions. The TCR CDR3 was amplified in a first-round RT-PCR using the HTBI primer set. TCRdb called the multiplex PCR reads again in MiXCR, with one record for every CDR3 protein. The repertoire holds over 500,000 distinct CDR3 sequences, with about 15% as singletons. The sample comprised blood. The receptors were gathered from a woman younger than 30 with Graves' ophthalmopathy.

Remarks on this clonotype: A much more abundant neighbour one base away suggests this may be a read error. The chain recombines TRBV5-1 with TRBJ2-5; the D gene is possibly TRBD2 (5 bases). The V gene's germline CDR1 is SGHRS and CDR2 YFSETQ. This CDR3 region has 13 residues. Trimming took 7 bases from V and 3 from J, leaving 13 bases between them. In DNA form, the CDR3 reads TGCGCCAGCGGGCCTAGCTCGGAAGAGACCCAGTACTTC. This gives the protein CASGPSSEETQYF. Full variable domain (outside the CDR3, taken from reference TRBV5-1 and TRBJ2-5): KAGVTQTPRYLIKTRGQQVTLSCSPISGHRSVSWYQQTPGQGLQFLFEYFSETQRNKGNFPGRFSGRQFSNSRSEMNVSTLELGDSALYLCASGPSSEETQYFGPGTRLLVL.

This clonotype was observed many times. This chain uses TRBV12-3 or TRBV12-4 with TRBJ2-7; D might be TRBD2 (6 bases). Deletions cut 4 bases from V and 1 base from J, with 11 bases between. The CDR3 has 14 residues. The CDR3 is CASSYRGRSYEQYF. For the CDR3, the DNA is TGTGCCAGCAGTTATCGAGGGAGGTCCTACGAGCAGTACTTC.

A few counts support this clonotype. The chain joins TRBV4-1 to TRBJ1-4; tentatively, D is TRBD1 (6 bases). Trimming shortened V by 1 base and J by 6 bases, and 15 bases separated the two germline ends. The CDR3 has 16 amino acids. CDR1 MGHRA and CDR2 YSYEKL come from the germline V gene. In DNA form, the CDR3 reads TGCGCCAGCAGCCAAGGGCCGGGGGGGCCTTATGAAAAACTGTTTTTT. Protein sequence: CASSQGPGGPYEKLFF.

This clonotype was recorded many times. The chain employs TRBV2 and TRBJ2-7, with 9 bases identical to TRBD2. The trim removed 7 bases at V and 0 bases at J, leaving 1 base unmatched. Germline-derived CDR1 and CDR2 are SNHLY and FYNNEI. This CDR3 contains 13 residues. CDR3 coding DNA: TGTGCCAGCAATAGCGGGAGCTCCTACGAGCAGTACTTC. Translated, it gives CASNSGSSYEQYF.

This clonotype was picked up a small number of times. The V call is TRBV11-3, the J call TRBJ2-3; either TRBD1 or TRBD2 may fit D (5 bases each). The CDR3 is made up of 16 amino acids. Trimming left V 4 bases short and J 1 base short, with 15 bases between. Germline CDR1 is SGHNT and CDR2 is YENEEA. CDR3 sequence reads: CASSSRRGAGTDTQYF. DNA for the CDR3: TGTGCCAGCAGCTCCAGACGGGGCGCCGGCACAGATACGCAGTATTTT.

This clonotype showed up just a few times. This chain connects TRBV6-6 to TRBJ1-1; D is uncertain. V was cut by 0 bases and J by 1 base, with 12 bases left in between. There are 16 residues in the CDR3. From germline, CDR1 is MNHNY and CDR2 SVGAGI (reference sequence). The CDR3 DNA follows: TGTGCCAGCAGTTACTCGAAATCCTTGGGGAACACTGAAGCTTTCTTT. Its translation: CASSYSKSLGNTEAFF.

This clonotype occurred many times. The chain links TRBV27 to TRBJ1-1; possible D gene TRBD1, 6 bases. The CDR3 loop spans 15 amino acids. CDR1 and CDR2 (germline): MNHEY, SMNVEV (reference sequence). The V gene lost 8 bases and the J gene lost 1 base, with 17 bases spanning the gap. In DNA, the CDR3 is TGTGCCAGCGGCCGTTGGACAGACGGGAACACTGAAGCTTTCTTT. Protein: CASGRWTDGNTEAFF.

Remarks on this clonotype: A clone one base away is much larger, so this may be a read error. The chain carries TRBV5-1 and TRBJ2-3; TRBD1 aligns across 7 bases. The germline V gene has CDR1 SGHRS and CDR2 YFSETQ. This CDR3 has 14 amino acids. DNA for the CDR3: TGTGCCAGCAGCTGGGACAGAAGCACAGATACGCGGTATTTT. Its protein product is CASSWDRSTDTRYF.

CDR3 sequence reads: CASRPGGVYGYTF. The CDR3 DNA sequence: TGTGCCAGCAGGCCAGGGGGCGTCTATGGCTACACCTTC. The gene calls are TRBV5-4 and TRBJ1-2, with 8 nucleotides matching TRBD1. CDR3 size: 13 residues. Looked up from germline, CDR1 is SGHNT and CDR2 is YYREEE (reference sequence). V trimming: 5 bases; J trimming: 4 bases; junction bases outside the gene matches: 4.

This clonotype was detected ten times or more. The rearrangement joins TRBV3-1 to TRBJ1-6; D gene uncertain. Looked up from germline, CDR1 is LGHDT and CDR2 is YNNKEL (reference sequence). V was trimmed by 4 bases and J by 7 bases, leaving 11 bases between them. CDR3 size: 14 residues. In DNA, the CDR3 is TGTGCCAGCAGCCCGGAGAGGGCCAATTCACCCCTCCACTTT. Its translation: CASSPERANSPLHF. The full variable domain, in which reference TRBV3-1 and TRBJ1-6 provide the parts outside the CDR3, is DTAVSQTPKYLVTQMGNDKSIKCEQNLGHDTMYWYKQDSKKFLKIMFSYNNKELIINETVPNRFSPKSPDKAHLNLHINSLELGDSAVYFCASSPERANSPLHFGNGTRLTVT.

This clonotype came up many times. This chain joins TRBV27 and TRBJ1-1, with D perhaps TRBD1 (5 bases). The germline V gene encodes CDR1 MNHEY and CDR2 SMNVEV (reference sequence). This CDR3 comprises 17 residues. The V end was cut by 2 bases, the J end by 0 bases, with 16 bases between. This CDR3 reads CASSLSRTNLMNTEAFF. In DNA, the CDR3 is TGTGCCAGCAGTTTAAGTAGGACAAACCTCATGAACACTGAAGCTTTCTTT.

The V and J genes are TRBV6-2 or TRBV6-3 and TRBJ2-7, with 8 nucleotides matching TRBD1. Germline CDR1 reads MNHEY; CDR2 reads SVGEGT. The CDR3 extends over 13 amino acids. V lost 7 bases, J lost 1 base, and 3 bases stayed unmatched. The CDR3 DNA reads TGTGCCAGCACGACAGGGGAGTCCTACGAGCAGTACTTC. It codes for CASTTGESYEQYF.

The chain recombines TRBV7-8 with TRBJ2-7; 9 bases agree with TRBD1. The CDR3 extends over 15 amino acids. The V gene's germline CDR1 is SGHVS and CDR2 FQNEAQ. Losses at the gene ends were 4 bases for V and 1 base for J; bases not matched to a gene: 5. This CDR3 is CASSSDRGDSYEQYF. As DNA, the CDR3 is TGTGCCAGCAGCTCCGACAGGGGGGATTCCTACGAGCAGTACTTC.

The sample holds many counts of this clonotype. The chain is built from TRBV5-8 and TRBJ1-2; possibly TRBD1 for D (6 bases). Germline V CDR1 and CDR2: SGHTS, YDEGEE. This CDR3 has 13 residues. V gave up 2 bases and J gave up 4 bases, with 9 bases separating them. The DNA for the CDR3 is TGTGCCAGCAGCTTTAGGGGGGGCTATGGCTACACCTTC. It yields the protein CASSFRGGYGYTF.

This chain uses TRBV20-1 with TRBJ1-2, with D possibly being TRBD1 (6 bases). The CDR3 has 12 amino acids. Germline assignment: CDR1 DFQATT and CDR2 SNEGSKA (reference sequence). CDR3 coding DNA: TGCAGCGTTGCCGGGGCAGGGGATGGCTACACCTTC. Amino acids: CSVAGAGDGYTF.

This chain uses TRBV20-1 with TRBJ2-2; 7 nucleotides line up with TRBD1. Germline assignment: CDR1 DFQATT and CDR2 SNEGSKA (reference sequence). V lost 1 base, J lost 7 bases, and 6 bases stayed unmatched. CDR3 length: 14 residues. In DNA, the CDR3 is TGCAGTGCTAGAGGACAGGGTAATAGCGGGGAGCTGTTTTTT. This sequence encodes CSARGQGNSGELFF.

In regard to this clonotype: A much larger clone differs from this one at a single base, so this may be a read error. This chain connects TRBV28 to TRBJ1-1; D is possibly TRBD1 (5 bases). Between the trimmed V and J ends, which lost 1 base and 10 bases, there was a span of 16 bases. From germline, CDR1 is MDHEN and CDR2 SYDVKM. The CDR3 is 14 residues long. The CDR3 nucleotides read TGTGCCAGCAGTTTATTCCCCCAGGGCCCTGGAGCTTTCTTT. Translation gives CASSLFPQGPGAFF.

The chain is built from TRBV7-3 and TRBJ2-3; 7 nucleotides align to TRBD2. The CDR3 is made up of 13 amino acids. The V gene end was trimmed by 4 bases and the J gene end by 8 bases; junction bases not matched to a gene: 6. Germline V gene lookup returns CDR1 SGHTA and CDR2 FQGTGA. The DNA for the CDR3 is TGTGCCAGCAGCTCCGGACTAGGGACTACGCAGTATTTT. It translates to CASSSGLGTTQYF.

This clonotype came up many times. CDR3 residues: CASSWDLGQETQYF. For the CDR3, the DNA is TGTGCCAGCAGCTGGGACTTGGGGCAAGAGACCCAGTACTTC. The V gene is TRBV7-2, the J gene TRBJ2-5; tentative D call: TRBD2 (6 bases). Germline CDR1 and CDR2: SGHTA and FQGNSA. The V gene lost 4 bases and the J gene lost 2 bases, with 11 bases spanning the gap. There are 14 residues in the CDR3.

This clonotype was picked up many times. The chain joins TRBV29-1 to TRBJ2-1; unclear D gene. The length of the CDR3 is 13 residues. V lost 0 bases to trimming and J lost 4 bases, with 7 bases between them. The germline V gene encodes CDR1 SQVTM and CDR2 ANQGSEA. Here the CDR3 reads CSVEESLYNEQFF. The CDR3 nucleotides are TGCAGCGTTGAAGAAAGTCTATACAATGAGCAGTTCTTC.

The chain carries TRBV10-3 and TRBJ2-1, with D possibly being TRBD1 (8 bases). V was pared by 10 bases and J by 7 bases, with 17 bases between. The CDR3 spans 13 residues. CDR1 ENHRY and CDR2 SYGVKD come from the germline V gene. CDR3 nucleotides: TGTGCCACCACAGGGGGGGGGGATAATGAGCAGTTCTTC. It yields the protein CATTGGGDNEQFF.

There are many counts of this clonotype. The CDR3 DNA sequence: TGTGCCAGCAGTGACGACGGGACCCTTCTAAAGGGCTACACCTTC. The encoded protein is CASSDDGTLLKGYTF. J is TRBJ1-2 and V is TRBV6-1; D may be TRBD1 (5 bases). Between the trimmed V and J ends, which lost 3 bases and 8 bases, there was a span of 19 bases. CDR1 is MNHNS, CDR2 SASEGT, per germline. The CDR3 is 15 amino acids.

At least ten counts were recorded for this clonotype. The rearrangement uses TRBV28 and TRBJ2-1; 9 bases match TRBD1. Germline CDR1 and CDR2: MDHEN and SYDVKM. Trimming took 6 bases from V and 8 from J; bases not matched to a gene: 11. The CDR3 has 15 residues. In DNA, the CDR3 is TGTGCCAGCAGCTCACGGGACAGGGTAACCTATGAGCAGTTCTTC. Protein product: CASSSRDRVTYEQFF.

This clonotype was seen only a few times. The chain uses TRBV15 and TRBJ2-1; 8 nucleotides align to TRBD1. In germline, CDR1 is LNHNV, CDR2 YYDKDF (reference sequence). The CDR3 is 16 amino acids. Trimming took 0 bases from V and 8 from J; bases not matched to a gene: 9. CDR3 in amino acids: CATSREGQGAWDEQFF. CDR3 nucleotides: TGTGCCACCAGCAGAGAAGGGCAGGGGGCGTGGGATGAGCAGTTCTTC.

This clonotype was counted many times. The chain combines TRBV28 with TRBJ2-3; unclear D gene. The CDR3 totals 14 residues. Trimming took 2 bases from V and 4 from J, leaving 10 bases between them. From germline, CDR1 is MDHEN and CDR2 SYDVKM. Written as DNA, the CDR3 is TGTGCCAGCAGTTTACGCGGCCCCCCAGATACGCAGTATTTT. Protein sequence: CASSLRGPPDTQYF.

J is TRBJ2-7 and V is TRBV5-4, with a weak D call TRBD1 (6 bases). The CDR3 is made up of 14 amino acids. V lost 4 bases, J lost 2 bases, and 13 bases lay in between. Germline assignment: CDR1 SGHNT and CDR2 YYREEE (reference sequence). The DNA for the CDR3 is TGTGCCAGCAGCCTAACCCCAGGGGCCTACGAGCAGTACTTC. Translation gives CASSLTPGAYEQYF.

This clonotype has ten or more counts. The chain couples TRBV6-6 to TRBJ2-4, with D maybe TRBD2 (6 bases). The CDR3 consists of 16 residues. Germline V lookup: CDR1 MNHNY, CDR2 SVGAGI (reference sequence). With 0 bases removed from V and 8 bases from J, the gap between germline ends came to 17 bases. For the CDR3, the DNA is TGTGCCAGCAGTTACTCGATAGAGGGAGGTAGTGACATTCAGTACTTC. Translating it yields CASSYSIEGGSDIQYF.

There are a few counts of this clonotype. J is TRBJ2-1 and V is TRBV30; a weak D match, TRBD2 (5 bases). The CDR3 loop spans 15 amino acids. The germline V gene encodes CDR1 GTSNPN and CDR2 SVGIG (reference sequence). V was shortened by 4 bases and J by 8 bases, with 21 bases between the two germline ends. The CDR3 nucleotides are TGTGCCTGGACTGCCGGACTGACCCCACGGGATGAGCAGTTCTTC. It encodes CAWTAGLTPRDEQFF.